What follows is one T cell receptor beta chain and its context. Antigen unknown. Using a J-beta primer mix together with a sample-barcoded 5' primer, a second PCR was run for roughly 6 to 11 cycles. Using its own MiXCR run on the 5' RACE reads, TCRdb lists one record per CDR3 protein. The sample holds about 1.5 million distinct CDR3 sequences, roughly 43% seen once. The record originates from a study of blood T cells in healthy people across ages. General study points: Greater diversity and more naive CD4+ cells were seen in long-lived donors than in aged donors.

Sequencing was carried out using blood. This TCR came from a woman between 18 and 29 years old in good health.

Here the CDR3 reads CASSERGGGSAETQYF. The CDR3 DNA sequence: TGTGCCAGCAGTGAACGGGGCGGGGGGTCGGCAGAGACCCAGTACTTC. The chain combines TRBV25-1 with TRBJ2-5; TRBD2 matches 8 bases. The CDR3 consists of 16 residues. Germline lookup yields CDR1 MGHDK and CDR2 SYGVNS. Germline trimming cut 2 bases from V and 4 bases from J; bases unmatched to any gene: 9.